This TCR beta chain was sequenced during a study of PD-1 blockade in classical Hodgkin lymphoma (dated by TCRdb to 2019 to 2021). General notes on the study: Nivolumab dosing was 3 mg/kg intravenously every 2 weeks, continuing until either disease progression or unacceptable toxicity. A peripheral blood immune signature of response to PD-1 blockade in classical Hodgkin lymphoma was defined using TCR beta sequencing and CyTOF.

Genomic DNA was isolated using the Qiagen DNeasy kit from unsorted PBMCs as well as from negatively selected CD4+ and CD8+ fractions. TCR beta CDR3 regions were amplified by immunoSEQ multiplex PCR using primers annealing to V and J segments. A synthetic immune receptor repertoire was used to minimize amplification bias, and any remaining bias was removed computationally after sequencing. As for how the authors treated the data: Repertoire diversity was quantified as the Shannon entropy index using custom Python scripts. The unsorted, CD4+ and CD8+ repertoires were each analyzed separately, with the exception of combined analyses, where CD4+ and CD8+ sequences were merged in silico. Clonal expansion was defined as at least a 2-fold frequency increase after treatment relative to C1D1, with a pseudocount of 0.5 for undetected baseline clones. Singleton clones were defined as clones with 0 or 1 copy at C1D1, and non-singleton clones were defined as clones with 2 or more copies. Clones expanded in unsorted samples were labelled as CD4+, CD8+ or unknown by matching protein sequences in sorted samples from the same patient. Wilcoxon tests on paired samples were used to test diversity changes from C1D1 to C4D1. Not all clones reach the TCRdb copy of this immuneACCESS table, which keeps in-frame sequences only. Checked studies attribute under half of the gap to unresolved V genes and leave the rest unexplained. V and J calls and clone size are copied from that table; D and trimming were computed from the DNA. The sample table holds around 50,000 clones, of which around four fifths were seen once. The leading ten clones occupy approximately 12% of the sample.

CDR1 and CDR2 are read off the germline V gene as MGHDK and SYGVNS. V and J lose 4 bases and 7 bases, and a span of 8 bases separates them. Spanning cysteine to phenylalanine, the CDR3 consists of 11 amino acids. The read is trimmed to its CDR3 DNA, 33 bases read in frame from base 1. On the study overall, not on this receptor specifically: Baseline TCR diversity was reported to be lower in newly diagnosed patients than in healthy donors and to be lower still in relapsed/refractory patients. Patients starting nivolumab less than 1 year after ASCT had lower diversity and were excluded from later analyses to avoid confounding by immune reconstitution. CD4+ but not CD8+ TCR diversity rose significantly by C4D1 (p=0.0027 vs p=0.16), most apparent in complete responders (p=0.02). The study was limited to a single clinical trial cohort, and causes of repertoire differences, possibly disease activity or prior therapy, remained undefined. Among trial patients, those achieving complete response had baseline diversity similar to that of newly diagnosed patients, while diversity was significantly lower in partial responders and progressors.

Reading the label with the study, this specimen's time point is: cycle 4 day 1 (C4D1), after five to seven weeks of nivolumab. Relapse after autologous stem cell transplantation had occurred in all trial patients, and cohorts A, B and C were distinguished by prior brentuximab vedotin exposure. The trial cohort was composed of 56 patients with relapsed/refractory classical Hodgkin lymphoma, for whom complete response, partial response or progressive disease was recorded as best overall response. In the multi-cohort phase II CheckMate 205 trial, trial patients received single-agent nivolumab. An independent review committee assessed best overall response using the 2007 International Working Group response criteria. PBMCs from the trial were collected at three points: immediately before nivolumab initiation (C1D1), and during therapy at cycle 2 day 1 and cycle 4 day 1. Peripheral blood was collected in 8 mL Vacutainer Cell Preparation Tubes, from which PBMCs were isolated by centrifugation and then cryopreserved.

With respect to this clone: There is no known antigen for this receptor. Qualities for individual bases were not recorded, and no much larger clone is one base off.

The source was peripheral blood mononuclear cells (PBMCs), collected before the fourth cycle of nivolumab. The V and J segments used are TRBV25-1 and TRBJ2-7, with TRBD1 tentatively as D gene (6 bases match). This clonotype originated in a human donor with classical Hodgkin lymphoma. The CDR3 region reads CASSGGQEQYF. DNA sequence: TGTGCCAGCAGTGGCGGACAGGAGCAGTACTTC.